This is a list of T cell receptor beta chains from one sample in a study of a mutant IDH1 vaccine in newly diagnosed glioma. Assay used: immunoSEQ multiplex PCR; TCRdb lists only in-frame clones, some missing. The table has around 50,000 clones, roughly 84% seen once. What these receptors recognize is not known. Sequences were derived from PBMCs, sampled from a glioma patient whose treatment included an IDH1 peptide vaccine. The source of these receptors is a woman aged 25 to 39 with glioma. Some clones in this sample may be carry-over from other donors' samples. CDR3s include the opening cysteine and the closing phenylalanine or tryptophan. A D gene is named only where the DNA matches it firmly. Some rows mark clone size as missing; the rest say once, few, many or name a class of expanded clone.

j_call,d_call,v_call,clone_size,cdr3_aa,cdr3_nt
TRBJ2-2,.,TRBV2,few,CASRGDPTSTGELFF,TGTGCCAGCAGAGGTGACCCGACTAGTACCGGGGAGCTGTTTTTT
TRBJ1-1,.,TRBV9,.,CASSAGNPNTEAFF,TGTGCCAGCAGCGCCGGGAACCCGAACACTGAAGCTTTCTTT
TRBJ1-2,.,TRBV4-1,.,CASSQGGLLNYGYTF,TGCGCCAGCAGCCAAGGGGGCCTTTTGAACTATGGCTACACCTTC
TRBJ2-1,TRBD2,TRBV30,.,CAWRGGSRGGNEQFF,TGTGCCTGGAGGGGAGGATCCCGCGGGGGGAATGAGCAGTTCTTC
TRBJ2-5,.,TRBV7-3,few,CASSLQRQETQYF,TGTGCCAGCAGCTTACAGCGTCAAGAGACCCAGTACTTC
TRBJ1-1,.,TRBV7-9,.,CASSHRQALMNTEAFF,TGTGCCAGCAGCCACCGACAGGCGCTTATGAACACTGAAGCTTTCTTT
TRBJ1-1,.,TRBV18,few,CASSPAAGNTEAFF,TGTGCCAGCTCACCCGCTGCAGGGAACACTGAAGCTTTCTTT
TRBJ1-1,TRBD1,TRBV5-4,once,CASTSGGLNTEAFF,TGTGCCAGCACGTCAGGGGGCCTGAACACTGAAGCTTTCTTT
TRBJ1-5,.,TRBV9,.,CASSVGKSNQPQHF,TGTGCCAGCAGCGTAGGGAAGAGCAATCAGCCCCAGCATTTT
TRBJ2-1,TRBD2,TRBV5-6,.,CASSLEGRAAYNEQFF,TGTGCCAGCAGCTTGGAAGGGAGGGCCGCCTACAATGAGCAGTTCTTC
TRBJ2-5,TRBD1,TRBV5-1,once,CASSLGDRGLKTQYF,TGCGCCAGCAGCTTAGGGGACAGGGGGCTAAAGACCCAGTACTTC
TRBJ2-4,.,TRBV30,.,CAWSLLEVPAKNIQYF,TGTGCCTGGAGCCTCCTTGAGGTGCCAGCCAAAAACATTCAGTACTTC
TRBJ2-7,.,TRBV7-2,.,CASSRRTGEGEQYF,TGTGCCAGCAGCCGACGAACAGGGGAGGGAGAGCAGTACTTC
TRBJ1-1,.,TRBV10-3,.,CAIKGFRDTEAFF,TGTGCCATCAAAGGGTTTCGGGACACTGAAGCTTTCTTT
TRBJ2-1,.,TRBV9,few,CASSVGPSQRDEQFF,TGTGCCAGCAGCGTAGGCCCTTCCCAAAGGGATGAGCAGTTCTTC
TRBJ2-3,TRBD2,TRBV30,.,CAWSPGTTDTQYF,TGTGCCTGGAGTCCCGGGACTACCGATACGCAGTATTTT
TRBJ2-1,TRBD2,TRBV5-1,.,CASSLGRGLAAHEQFF,TGCGCCAGCAGCTTGGGCAGAGGACTAGCGGCTCACGAGCAGTTCTTC
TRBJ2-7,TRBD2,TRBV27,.,CASGGIAGATHEQYF,TGTGCCAGCGGAGGGATAGCGGGAGCCACCCACGAGCAGTACTTC
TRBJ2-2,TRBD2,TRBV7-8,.,CASSLGRRTSGSGELFF,TGTGCCAGCAGCCTAGGGCGTCGGACTAGCGGGAGTGGGGAGCTGTTTTTT
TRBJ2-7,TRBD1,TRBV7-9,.,CASSHIRWGTGRYEQYF,TGTGCCAGCAGCCACATTAGGTGGGGGACAGGGAGGTACGAGCAGTACTTC
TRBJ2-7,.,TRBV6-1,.,CASSVGDSYEQYF,TGTGCCAGCAGTGTGGGGGATTCCTACGAGCAGTACTTC
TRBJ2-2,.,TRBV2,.,CASSSMSGSTGELFF,TGTGCCAGCAGTTCTATGAGCGGAAGCACCGGGGAGCTGTTTTTT
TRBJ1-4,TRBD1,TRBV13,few,CASSSEPGTENEKLFF,TGTGCCAGCAGCTCGGAACCGGGGACAGAAAATGAAAAACTGTTTTTT
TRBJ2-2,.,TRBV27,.,CASSWDLDTGELFF,TGTGCCAGCAGCTGGGACCTCGACACCGGGGAGCTGTTTTTT
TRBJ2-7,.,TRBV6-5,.,CASTSSRREQYF,TGTGCCAGCACCTCTAGTAGGAGGGAGCAGTACTTC
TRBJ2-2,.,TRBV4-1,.,CASSRLPGELFF,TGCGCCAGCAGCCGCTTACCCGGGGAGCTGTTTTTT
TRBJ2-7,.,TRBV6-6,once,CASSSLSYEQYF,TGTGCCAGCAGTTCATTGTCCTACGAGCAGTACTTC
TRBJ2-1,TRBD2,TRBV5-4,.,CASSLAVSGRAWEQFF,TGTGCCAGCAGCTTGGCTGTTAGCGGGAGGGCATGGGAGCAGTTCTTC
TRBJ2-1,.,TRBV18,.,CASSLIAGTGDNEQFF,TGTGCCAGCTCACTCATAGCCGGGACGGGGGACAATGAGCAGTTCTTC
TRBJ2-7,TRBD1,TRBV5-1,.,CASSLAGTGAYEQYF,TGCGCCAGCAGCTTGGCCGGGACAGGAGCCTACGAGCAGTACTTC
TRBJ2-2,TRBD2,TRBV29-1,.,CSVEGWEGGNTGELFF,TGCAGCGTTGAAGGATGGGAGGGAGGGAACACCGGGGAGCTGTTTTTT
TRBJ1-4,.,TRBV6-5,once,CASGEPPGPEKLFF,TGTGCCAGCGGGGAGCCCCCGGGCCCGGAAAAACTGTTTTTT
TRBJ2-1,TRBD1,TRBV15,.,CATVSGQGNEQFF,TGTGCCACCGTCTCGGGACAGGGAAATGAGCAGTTCTTC
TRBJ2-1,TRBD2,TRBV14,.,CASSHRTSGRFANEQFF,TGTGCCAGCAGCCACCGGACTAGCGGGAGGTTTGCCAATGAGCAGTTCTTC
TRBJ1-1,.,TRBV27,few,CASEWGAGEAFF,TGTGCCAGCGAGTGGGGCGCGGGGGAAGCTTTCTTT
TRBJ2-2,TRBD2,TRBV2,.,CASSEIGGSWQSGELFF,TGTGCCAGCAGTGAAATAGGCGGGAGCTGGCAGTCCGGGGAGCTGTTTTTT
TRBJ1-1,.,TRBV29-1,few,CSVESLSPWIVTKAFF,TGCAGCGTTGAGAGTCTGAGTCCGTGGATAGTCACTAAAGCTTTCTTT
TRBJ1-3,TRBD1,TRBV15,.,CATSRGTGGTIYF,TGTGCCACCAGCAGAGGAACAGGGGGAACCATATATTTT
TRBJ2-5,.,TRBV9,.,CASSARSGPPETQYF,TGTGCCAGCAGCGCCCGGTCGGGCCCGCCGGAGACCCAGTACTTC
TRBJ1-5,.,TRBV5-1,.,CASSLEGTGNQPQHF,TGCGCCAGCAGCTTGGAAGGGACGGGCAATCAGCCCCAGCATTTT
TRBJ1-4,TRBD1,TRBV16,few,CASSQFQGDEKLFF,TGTGCCAGCAGCCAATTCCAGGGGGATGAAAAACTGTTTTTT
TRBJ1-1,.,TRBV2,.,CASSVTANFLGFF,TGTGCCAGCAGTGTGACAGCAAACTTTCTGGGTTTCTTT
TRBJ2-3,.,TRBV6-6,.,CASSGSTDTQYF,TGTGCCAGCAGTGGTAGCACAGATACGCAGTATTTT
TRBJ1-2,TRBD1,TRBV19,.,CASSTHPDRVYGYTF,TGTGCCAGTAGTACTCACCCGGACAGGGTCTATGGCTACACCTTC
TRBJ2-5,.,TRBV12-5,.,CASGLTWTGGEETQYF,TGTGCTAGTGGTTTGACTTGGACTGGGGGCGAAGAGACCCAGTACTTC
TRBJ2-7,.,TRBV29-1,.,CSVQNPRGDEQYF,TGCAGCGTTCAAAACCCCAGGGGGGACGAGCAGTACTTC
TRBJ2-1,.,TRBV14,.,CASRLQGYNEQFF,TGTGCCAGCAGGCTACAGGGCTACAATGAGCAGTTCTTC
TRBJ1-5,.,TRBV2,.,CASSGRERRQPQHF,TGTGCCAGCAGTGGTAGGGAAAGGCGTCAGCCCCAGCATTTT
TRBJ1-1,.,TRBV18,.,CASSKDSLNTEAFF,TGTGCCAGCTCAAAGGACAGCTTGAACACTGAAGCTTTCTTT
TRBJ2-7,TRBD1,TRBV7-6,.,CASSSRTGRTYEQYF,TGTGCCAGCAGTTCCCGGACAGGCCGAACCTACGAGCAGTACTTC
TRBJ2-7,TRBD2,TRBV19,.,CASSMAGGGHYEQYF,TGTGCCAGTAGTATGGCGGGAGGGGGACACTACGAGCAGTACTTC
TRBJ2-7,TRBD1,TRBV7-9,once,CASSSTGDRQNEQYF,TGTGCCAGCAGCTCTACCGGGGACAGGCAGAACGAGCAGTACTTC
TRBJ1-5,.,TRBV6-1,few,CASSEEGGVSNQPQHF,TGTGCCAGCAGTGAAGAGGGGGGGGTGAGCAATCAGCCCCAGCATTTT
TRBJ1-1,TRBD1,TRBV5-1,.,CASSPGGLQGGTEAFF,TGCGCCAGCAGCCCCGGAGGTCTACAGGGGGGCACTGAAGCTTTCTTT